A selection of T cell receptor beta chains follows, all from one sample in a study of CD8 T cells in Susac syndrome. From the immunoSEQ multiplex PCR reads, TCRdb called clonotypes with MiXCR, one entry per CDR3 protein. The sample carries about 400,000 distinct CDR3 sequences, roughly 85% recorded once. Sample: CD8+ T cells from PBMCs. These TCRs come from a human donor with multiple sclerosis. CDR3s include the opening cysteine and the closing phenylalanine or tryptophan. The order of the fields is clone size, D gene, J gene, V gene, CDR3 DNA, CDR3 protein. The D gene is left open where the match is weak. Clone sizes are given selectively: once, few, many, or a class where the clone is expanded.

clone_size: NA; d_call: NA; j_call: TRBJ1-2; v_call: TRBV7-9; cdr3_nt: TGTGCCAGCAGCTCCAACCCCAACTATGGCTACACCTTC; cdr3_aa: CASSSNPNYGYTF
clone_size: NA; d_call: NA; j_call: TRBJ1-1; v_call: TRBV20-1; cdr3_nt: TGCAGTGCTAGAGGCGGGAACACTGAAGCTTTCTTT; cdr3_aa: CSARGGNTEAFF
clone_size: NA; d_call: TRBD1; j_call: TRBJ2-7; v_call: TRBV20-1; cdr3_nt: TGCAGTGCTAGAGCGACAGGGGTGATCGACGAGCAGTACTTC; cdr3_aa: CSARATGVIDEQYF
clone_size: NA; d_call: NA; j_call: TRBJ1-1; v_call: TRBV5-8; cdr3_nt: TGTGCCAGCAGCTTGCCCTCGATCTTT; cdr3_aa: CASSLPSIF
clone_size: NA; d_call: NA; j_call: TRBJ2-4; v_call: TRBV9; cdr3_nt: TGTGCCAGCAGCTCTGATGAAAACATTCAGTACTTC; cdr3_aa: CASSSDENIQYF
clone_size: NA; d_call: NA; j_call: TRBJ2-7; v_call: TRBV12-3/TRBV12-4; cdr3_nt: TGTGCCAGCAGTTTAGCTTGGGGTGTAGCCTACGAGCAGTACTTC; cdr3_aa: CASSLAWGVAYEQYF
clone_size: NA; d_call: TRBD2; j_call: TRBJ2-3; v_call: TRBV30; cdr3_nt: TGTGCCTGGAGTGTACTCGACGGGGGGACAGATACGCAGTATTTT; cdr3_aa: CAWSVLDGGTDTQYF
clone_size: NA; d_call: NA; j_call: TRBJ2-2; v_call: TRBV30; cdr3_nt: TGTGCCTGGAATGGGGGGCTGGACACCGGGGAGCTGTTTTTT; cdr3_aa: CAWNGGLDTGELFF
clone_size: NA; d_call: TRBD1; j_call: TRBJ1-2; v_call: TRBV19; cdr3_nt: TGTGCCAGTACCGACCGGACAGGGGGCGTCTATGGCTACACCTTC; cdr3_aa: CASTDRTGGVYGYTF
clone_size: NA; d_call: TRBD1; j_call: TRBJ2-1; v_call: TRBV6-1; cdr3_nt: TGTGCCAGCATGGGACAGCTGTTCTATGAGCAGTTCTTC; cdr3_aa: CASMGQLFYEQFF
clone_size: few; d_call: NA; j_call: TRBJ1-1; v_call: TRBV6-1; cdr3_nt: TGTGCCAGCAGTCGCGGATACACTGAAGCTTTCTTT; cdr3_aa: CASSRGYTEAFF
clone_size: NA; d_call: NA; j_call: TRBJ2-7; v_call: TRBV27; cdr3_nt: TGTGCCAGCAGTTTATCAGGGGACCACGAGCAGTACTTC; cdr3_aa: CASSLSGDHEQYF
clone_size: NA; d_call: NA; j_call: TRBJ2-2; v_call: TRBV7-9; cdr3_nt: TGTGCCAGCAGTCCCATCGGGACACCCACCGGGGAGCTGTTTTTT; cdr3_aa: CASSPIGTPTGELFF
clone_size: NA; d_call: NA; j_call: TRBJ2-7; v_call: TRBV9; cdr3_nt: TGTGCCAGCAGCGTAGATGGGGCCTACGAGCAGTACTTC; cdr3_aa: CASSVDGAYEQYF
clone_size: NA; d_call: TRBD2; j_call: TRBJ2-1; v_call: TRBV29-1; cdr3_nt: TGCAAGGTGGGGGGAGCGGGGAATGAGCAGTTCTTC; cdr3_aa: CKVGGAGNEQFF
clone_size: NA; d_call: NA; j_call: TRBJ2-5; v_call: TRBV12-3/TRBV12-4; cdr3_nt: TGTGCCAGCAGTTTAGCGGACTATGCCAAAGAGACCCAGTACTTC; cdr3_aa: CASSLADYAKETQYF
clone_size: NA; d_call: NA; j_call: TRBJ2-7; v_call: TRBV28; cdr3_nt: TGTGCCAGCGGGGGACAGCTGACTAGCGCACTTCCCTACGAGCAGTACTTC; cdr3_aa: CASGGQLTSALPYEQYF
clone_size: NA; d_call: TRBD1; j_call: TRBJ2-7; v_call: TRBV29-1; cdr3_nt: TGCAGCGTCCATTTAGGGACAGGGGGGTACGAGCAGTACTTC; cdr3_aa: CSVHLGTGGYEQYF
clone_size: NA; d_call: TRBD1; j_call: TRBJ1-1; v_call: TRBV7-9; cdr3_nt: TGTGCCAGCAGCTTACCCAGGGGGCACACTGAAGCTTTCTTT; cdr3_aa: CASSLPRGHTEAFF
clone_size: NA; d_call: NA; j_call: TRBJ2-2; v_call: TRBV4-1; cdr3_nt: TGCGCCAGCAGCCAAGCCGGAGGGGCTACCGGGGAGCTGTTTTTT; cdr3_aa: CASSQAGGATGELFF
clone_size: few; d_call: NA; j_call: TRBJ1-1; v_call: TRBV6-5; cdr3_nt: TGTGCCAGCAGTTATACGGGTAGGACTGAAGCTTTCTTT; cdr3_aa: CASSYTGRTEAFF
clone_size: NA; d_call: NA; j_call: TRBJ1-1; v_call: TRBV13; cdr3_nt: TGTGCCAGCAGAACAGGGCTTGGCACTGAAGCTTTCTTT; cdr3_aa: CASRTGLGTEAFF
clone_size: NA; d_call: TRBD2; j_call: TRBJ2-1; v_call: TRBV27; cdr3_nt: TGTGCCAGCAGCCCCATAGCGGGAGGGCTCTTAGGTGAGCAGTTCTTC; cdr3_aa: CASSPIAGGLLGEQFF
clone_size: NA; d_call: NA; j_call: TRBJ2-1; v_call: TRBV13; cdr3_nt: TGTGCCAGCAGCCTTTTCTCGAGCTCCTACAATGAGCAGTTCTTC; cdr3_aa: CASSLFSSSYNEQFF
clone_size: NA; d_call: TRBD1; j_call: TRBJ2-2; v_call: TRBV13; cdr3_nt: TGTGCCAGCAGCTCCCCTCGACAGGGGGAAAATAAGGACACCGGGGAGCTGTTTTTT; cdr3_aa: CASSSPRQGENKDTGELFF
clone_size: NA; d_call: NA; j_call: TRBJ2-1; v_call: TRBV11-2; cdr3_nt: TGTGCCAGCAGCTCCAACAGGAGCCCCTCCTACAATGAGCAGTTCTTC; cdr3_aa: CASSSNRSPSYNEQFF
clone_size: NA; d_call: NA; j_call: TRBJ2-2; v_call: TRBV6-1; cdr3_nt: TGTGCCAGCAGGGACAGCACCACCGGGGAGCTGTTTTTT; cdr3_aa: CASRDSTTGELFF
clone_size: NA; d_call: NA; j_call: TRBJ2-1; v_call: TRBV5-6; cdr3_nt: TGTGCCAGCAGCTTTAGAGGGGCAGGGCGGGGCTCCTACAATGAGCAGTTCTTC; cdr3_aa: CASSFRGAGRGSYNEQFF
clone_size: NA; d_call: NA; j_call: TRBJ1-2; v_call: TRBV4-1; cdr3_nt: TGCGCCAGCAGCCAAGCACCCGGGAACTATGGCTACACCTTC; cdr3_aa: CASSQAPGNYGYTF
clone_size: NA; d_call: NA; j_call: TRBJ2-7; v_call: TRBV29-1; cdr3_nt: TGCAGCGTTGCCACGAGCTCCTACGAGCAGTACTTC; cdr3_aa: CSVATSSYEQYF
clone_size: NA; d_call: TRBD1; j_call: TRBJ2-7; v_call: TRBV12-3/TRBV12-4; cdr3_nt: TGTGCCAGCAGTTTGGTCCCAGGGGGCCACGAGCAGTACTTC; cdr3_aa: CASSLVPGGHEQYF
clone_size: NA; d_call: NA; j_call: TRBJ2-5; v_call: TRBV19; cdr3_nt: TGTGCCAGTACGGAAGGGGGATCTCAAGAGACCCAGTACTTC; cdr3_aa: CASTEGGSQETQYF
clone_size: NA; d_call: NA; j_call: TRBJ1-4; v_call: TRBV4-1; cdr3_nt: TGCGCCAGCGCAGGGAATACCGAAAAACTGTTTTTT; cdr3_aa: CASAGNTEKLFF
clone_size: once; d_call: NA; j_call: TRBJ1-1; v_call: TRBV21-1; cdr3_nt: TGTGCCAGCAGCAAAGCGCTTTGGGCCACTGAAGCTTTCTTT; cdr3_aa: CASSKALWATEAFF
clone_size: few; d_call: NA; j_call: TRBJ1-1; v_call: TRBV6-5; cdr3_nt: TGTGCCAGCATGCGAGGGATTACTGAAGCTTTCTTT; cdr3_aa: CASMRGITEAFF
clone_size: few; d_call: NA; j_call: TRBJ2-5; v_call: TRBV27; cdr3_nt: TGTGCCAGCAGTTTCAACAGGCCTGGGGAGACCCAGTACTTC; cdr3_aa: CASSFNRPGETQYF
clone_size: NA; d_call: NA; j_call: TRBJ2-3; v_call: TRBV9; cdr3_nt: TGTGCCAGCAGCCCCCACAGGGAGACAGATACGCAGTATTTT; cdr3_aa: CASSPHRETDTQYF
clone_size: NA; d_call: TRBD1; j_call: TRBJ1-2; v_call: TRBV6-1; cdr3_nt: TGTGCCAGCAGTCTAGTCCCGGGACAGGGTCTGGACTATGGCTACACCTTC; cdr3_aa: CASSLVPGQGLDYGYTF
clone_size: NA; d_call: TRBD1; j_call: TRBJ1-2; v_call: TRBV9; cdr3_nt: TGTGCCAGCAGCGCGTTGGGGCAGGGGGCGGGTGGCTACACCTTC; cdr3_aa: CASSALGQGAGGYTF
clone_size: NA; d_call: NA; j_call: TRBJ2-1; v_call: TRBV15; cdr3_nt: TGTGCCACCAGCAGAGACGACTTCTACAATGAGCAGTTCTTC; cdr3_aa: CATSRDDFYNEQFF
clone_size: NA; d_call: NA; j_call: TRBJ1-1; v_call: TRBV2; cdr3_nt: TGTGCCAGCAGTGACAGGGGCGCAGGCGACACTGAAGTTTTCTTT; cdr3_aa: CASSDRGAGDTEVFF
clone_size: NA; d_call: NA; j_call: TRBJ1-6; v_call: TRBV9; cdr3_nt: TGTGCCAGCAGCGAGAAGGACAGACTTAATTCACCCCTCCACTTT; cdr3_aa: CASSEKDRLNSPLHF
clone_size: NA; d_call: TRBD2; j_call: TRBJ2-7; v_call: TRBV4-1; cdr3_nt: TGCGCCAGCAGCCAAGAGCGGGAGTTATACGAGCAGTACTTC; cdr3_aa: CASSQERELYEQYF
clone_size: NA; d_call: NA; j_call: TRBJ2-3; v_call: TRBV4-1; cdr3_nt: TGCGCCAGCAGCCAAGATGGTCTAGCTACGCAGTATTTT; cdr3_aa: CASSQDGLATQYF
clone_size: few; d_call: NA; j_call: TRBJ2-2; v_call: TRBV27; cdr3_nt: TGTGCCAGCAGTTTCCTCTCCACCGGGGAGCTGTTTTTT; cdr3_aa: CASSFLSTGELFF
clone_size: NA; d_call: NA; j_call: TRBJ1-1; v_call: TRBV7-9; cdr3_nt: TGTGCCAGCAGCCACCTCGGGGGAGGCACTGAAGCTTTCTTT; cdr3_aa: CASSHLGGGTEAFF
clone_size: NA; d_call: NA; j_call: TRBJ2-7; v_call: TRBV10-3; cdr3_nt: TGTGCCATCAGGAGAGCACCGGGCACCTTACGGCAGTACTTC; cdr3_aa: CAIRRAPGTLRQYF
clone_size: NA; d_call: NA; j_call: TRBJ2-7; v_call: TRBV27; cdr3_nt: TGTGCCAGCAGTTTAGGGCCCGGGGGAACACACGAGCAGTACTTC; cdr3_aa: CASSLGPGGTHEQYF
clone_size: NA; d_call: NA; j_call: TRBJ2-7; v_call: TRBV19; cdr3_nt: TGTGCCAGTAGTATGAATGGGGCCGTATACGGCGAGCAGTACTTC; cdr3_aa: CASSMNGAVYGEQYF
clone_size: few; d_call: NA; j_call: TRBJ2-7; v_call: TRBV7-6; cdr3_nt: TGTGCCAGCAGCTTAGTTGCGGAGAACGAGCAGTACTTC; cdr3_aa: CASSLVAENEQYF
clone_size: NA; d_call: TRBD1; j_call: TRBJ1-1; v_call: TRBV5-4; cdr3_nt: TGTGCCAGCAGCTTGGGAGACAGGGGATTCACTGAAGCTTTCTTT; cdr3_aa: CASSLGDRGFTEAFF
clone_size: few; d_call: NA; j_call: TRBJ1-1; v_call: TRBV9; cdr3_nt: TGTGCCAGCAGCCCCCGCGGGGACACTGAAGCTTTCTTT; cdr3_aa: CASSPRGDTEAFF